A single sample gave rise to the 26 T cell receptor beta chains below, sequenced in a study of T cells after yellow fever vaccination. Using its own MiXCR run on the 5' RACE reads, TCRdb lists one record per CDR3 protein. The table has around 360,000 distinct CDR3 sequences, approximately 10% seen once. Sequenced material: PBMCs, taken on the day of the first yellow fever vaccination. The receptors were sampled from a man aged 18 to 29 who received the YFV17D yellow fever vaccine.

The chain is built from TRBV4-1 and TRBJ1-5; no firm D call. Germline V CDR1 and CDR2: MGHRA, YSYEKL. This CDR3 spans 16 amino acids. Trimming pared 4 bases from V and 0 bases from J, leaving 13 bases between. The CDR3 region is CASSPGGQHSNQPQHF. The DNA of the CDR3 is TGCGCCAGCAGCCCGGGCGGGCAGCATAGCAATCAGCCCCAGCATTTT.

V gene TRBV23-1 combines with J gene TRBJ2-1; TRBD2 aligns across 12 bases. TRBV23-1 is an open reading frame whose function is uncertain. This CDR3 spans 20 amino acids. V was clipped by 0 bases and J by 2 bases; unmatched bases: 11. CDR3 DNA: TGCGCCAGCAGTCAATCCTCGGCTAGCGGGGGGGTCGTTGCCTACAATGAGCAGTTCTTC. Translation: CASSQSSASGGVVAYNEQFF.

This clonotype was detected ten times or more. The rearrangement links TRBV7-9 to TRBJ2-5; D is undetermined. The CDR3 consists of 14 residues. Germline CDR1 is SEHNR and CDR2 is FQNEAQ (reference sequence). V was pared by 3 bases and J by 4 bases, with 12 bases between. The DNA of the CDR3 is TGTGCCAGCAGCTTTTGGACGTACTTAGAGACCCAGTACTTC. This gives the protein CASSFWTYLETQYF. Full variable domain (remainder filled in from reference TRBV7-9 and TRBJ2-5): DTGVSQNPRHKITKRGQNVTFRCDPISEHNRLYWYRQTLGQGPEFLTYFQNEAQLEKSRLLSDRFSAERPKGSFSTLEIQRTEQGDSAMYLCASSFWTYLETQYFGPGTRLLVL.

This clonotype appeared a few times. The rearrangement joins TRBV6-1 to TRBJ2-7; D tentatively reads TRBD1 or TRBD2 (5 bases each). The CDR3 has 13 residues. Germline V gene sequence: CDR1 MNHNS, CDR2 SASEGT. The V gene lost 6 bases and the J gene lost 3 bases, with 12 bases spanning the gap. In DNA form, the CDR3 reads TGTGCCAGCAGAAATCGTGGGGGCTACGAGCAGTACGTC. It codes for CASRNRGGYEQYV.

In this sample, this clonotype turned up a few times. This chain joins TRBV20-1 and TRBJ2-7; TRBD2 is a possible D gene (6 bases). CDR1 is DFQATT, CDR2 SNEGSKA, per germline (reference sequence). V was shortened by 1 base and J by 6 bases, with 7 bases between the two germline ends. The CDR3 is 11 amino acids. The CDR3 loop is CSARVGGEQYF. The DNA for the CDR3 is TGCAGTGCTAGAGTGGGGGGCGAGCAGTACTTC.

The table lists this clonotype with many counts. This sequence joins TRBV7-2 and TRBJ1-2; maybe TRBD1 (5 bases). CDR3 length: 16 residues. Looked up from germline, CDR1 is SGHTA and CDR2 is FQGNSA. The V end lost 1 base, the J end lost 0 bases, and 12 bases lay between the germline ends. The CDR3 loop is CASSLGWRGANYGYTF. Written as DNA, the CDR3 is TGTGCCAGCAGCTTAGGGTGGCGGGGCGCTAACTATGGCTACACCTTC. Combining the CDR3 with reference TRBV7-2 and TRBJ1-2 gives the whole variable domain GAGVSQSPSNKVTEKGKDVELRCDPISGHTALYWYRQSLGQGLEFLIYFQGNSAPDKSGLPSDRFSAERTGGSVSTLTIQRTQQEDSAVYLCASSLGWRGANYGYTFGSGTRLTVV.

The chain combines TRBV5-6 with TRBJ2-5, with 11 bases aligning to TRBD1. Germline loops: CDR1 SGHDT, CDR2 YYEEEE. The CDR3 totals 16 residues. Trimming took 4 bases from V and 1 from J; bases not matched to a gene: 6. The CDR3 bases are TGTGCCAGCAGCGTGGACAGGGGGCCCCTCCAAGAGACCCAGTACTTC. It is translated as CASSVDRGPLQETQYF.

A word on this clonotype: A much larger clonotype is one base distant, so this may be a read error. The V call is TRBV24-1, the J call TRBJ2-2; a possible D gene is TRBD1 (6 bases). The CDR3 covers 14 residues. Trimming removed 8 bases at V and 3 bases at J, with 12 bases between. Germline CDR1 KGHDR, CDR2 SFDVKD. The CDR3 DNA reads TGTGCCACCATTGACTACAGGGACACCGGGGAGCTGTTTTTT. The encoded protein is CATIDYRDTGELFF.

A few counts support this clonotype. The J gene is TRBJ2-2, the V gene TRBV6-5; the D is unclear. Trimming took off 10 bases at V and 5 bases at J, with 11 bases between the two ends. Per germline, CDR1 MNHEY and CDR2 SVGAGI. The CDR3 extends over 12 amino acids. CDR3 bases: TGTGCCATCACTACCCTGACCGGGGAGCTGTTTTTT. Translated: CAITTLTGELFF.

V gene TRBV18 combines with J gene TRBJ2-5; no definite D call. The CDR3 extends over 13 amino acids. Germline assignment: CDR1 KGHSH and CDR2 LQKENI. Between the trimmed V and J ends, which lost 0 bases and 0 bases, there was a span of 2 bases. CDR3 DNA: TGTGCCAGCTCACCACCCAACCAAGAGACCCAGTACTTC. Translating it yields CASSPPNQETQYF.

This clonotype came up a few times. This chain joins TRBV4-3 and TRBJ2-5; TRBD1 matches at 8 bases. J gave up 4 bases and V 0 bases, and 4 bases lay outside the gene matches. The CDR3 covers 15 residues. Germline CDR1 is LGHNA and CDR2 is YSLEER. CDR3 coding DNA: TGCGCCAGCAGCCAAGATCCGGGACAGGTAGAGACCCAGTACTTC. This gives the protein CASSQDPGQVETQYF.

This sequence joins TRBV7-2 and TRBJ1-1; 11 bases agree with TRBD1. The CDR3 spans 15 residues. V shed 5 bases and J 6 bases; nucleotides not matched to a gene: 8. From germline, CDR1 is SGHTA and CDR2 FQGNSA. CDR3 DNA: TGTGCCAGCAGCCTCCTAGGACAGGGGGCATCTGAAGCTTTCTTT. Amino acid sequence: CASSLLGQGASEAFF.

The chain combines TRBV6-2 or TRBV6-3 with TRBJ1-5; the D is unclear. This CDR3 comprises 13 residues. Germline V gives CDR1 MNHEY, CDR2 SVGEGT. Trimming cost V 5 bases and J 3 bases, with 8 bases left between them. As DNA, the CDR3 is TGTGCCAGCAGTCGAGGGATCAATCAGCCCCAGCATTTT. Protein sequence: CASSRGINQPQHF.

V usage is TRBV25-1 and J usage is TRBJ1-6; 8 bases map to TRBD1. The germline V gene encodes CDR1 MGHDK and CDR2 SYGVNS. This CDR3 has 15 amino acids. V was pared by 2 bases and J by 7 bases, with 4 bases of the junction left unmatched. As DNA, the CDR3 is TGTGCCAGCAGTGAACGGACAGGGCGAAATTCACCCCTCCACTTT. Amino acids: CASSERTGRNSPLHF.

V is TRBV18 and J is TRBJ2-6, with unresolved D. V was clipped by 2 bases and J by 3 bases, with 8 bases between them. From germline, CDR1 is KGHSH and CDR2 LQKENI. The CDR3 loop spans 15 amino acids. The CDR3 loop reads CASSPEGIGANVLTF. CDR3 DNA sequence: TGTGCCAGCTCACCAGAAGGGATTGGGGCCAACGTCCTGACTTTC.

The chain uses TRBV3-1 and TRBJ1-4, with TRBD1 as a possible D gene (5 bases). Deletions cut 1 base from V and 7 bases from J, with 16 bases between. The CDR3 contains 16 residues. The germline V gene encodes CDR1 LGHDT and CDR2 YNNKEL (reference sequence). The CDR3 loop is CASSQGYPGGGEKLFF. For the CDR3, the DNA is TGTGCCAGCAGCCAAGGGTACCCTGGGGGGGGTGAAAAACTGTTTTTT.

V is TRBV5-1 and J is TRBJ1-3; D might be TRBD1 (5 bases). The CDR3 runs to 18 residues. The germline V and J ends were trimmed by 4 bases and 4 bases, with 24 bases remaining between them. The germline gives CDR1 SGHRS, CDR2 YFSETQ. The CDR3 loop reads CASSHLGGRLEFGNTIYF. CDR3 DNA: TGCGCCAGCAGCCATTTGGGGGGGAGGCTCGAATTCGGAAACACCATATATTTT.

The chain is built from TRBV7-2 and TRBJ1-4, with D perhaps TRBD1 (6 bases). CDR3 length: 15 amino acids. With 0 bases removed from V and 9 bases from J, the gap between germline ends came to 14 bases. Germline V gives CDR1 SGHTA, CDR2 FQGNSA. The CDR3 nucleotides are TGTGCCAGCAGCTTAGCCCGGGGACATTCACAAAAACTGTTTTTT. Translated: CASSLARGHSQKLFF. Variable domain in full (rest from reference TRBV7-2 and TRBJ1-4): GAGVSQSPSNKVTEKGKDVELRCDPISGHTALYWYRQSLGQGLEFLIYFQGNSAPDKSGLPSDRFSAERTGGSVSTLTIQRTQQEDSAVYLCASSLARGHSQKLFFGSGTQLSVL.

V usage is TRBV12-3 or TRBV12-4 and J usage is TRBJ2-7, with D perhaps TRBD1 (5 bases). The V end lost 7 bases, the J end lost 4 bases, and 8 bases lay between the germline ends. CDR3 length equals 11 residues. CDR3 loop: CASTQGYEQYF. The CDR3 DNA is TGTGCCAGCACTCAGGGATACGAGCAGTACTTC.

This clonotype appeared a few times. The rearrangement links TRBV5-5 to TRBJ1-2; possibly TRBD1 for D (6 bases). V lost 4 bases, J lost 6 bases, and 22 bases lay in between. CDR1 is SGHKS, CDR2 YYEKEE, per germline (reference sequence). The CDR3 runs to 16 residues. The chain's CDR3 is CASSRDTQGLADGYTF. The CDR3 coding sequence is TGTGCCAGCAGCCGTGACACACAGGGCCTCGCGGATGGCTACACCTTC.

There are many counts of this clonotype. The rearrangement joins TRBV10-3 to TRBJ2-3; a weak D match, TRBD1 (5 bases). The CDR3 runs to 13 residues. The ends were cut back, 5 bases at V and 2 bases at J, with 8 bases in the middle. In germline, CDR1 is ENHRY, CDR2 SYGVKD. The DNA of the CDR3 is TGTGCCATCAGTTGGACAAACACAGATACGCAGTATTTT. Translated, it gives CAISWTNTDTQYF.

This clonotype was found many times. This rearrangement joins TRBV5-6 to TRBJ2-3; tentatively, D is TRBD1 (6 bases). Germline V gene data show CDR1 as SGHDT and CDR2 as YYEEEE. V gave up 1 base and J gave up 2 bases, with 11 bases separating them. The CDR3 totals 15 residues. In nucleotides, the CDR3 is TGTGCCAGCAGCTTGTACAGGGCGCTCACAGATACGCAGTATTTT. It specifies CASSLYRALTDTQYF.

The V gene is TRBV4-1, the J gene TRBJ1-3, with D possibly TRBD1 on 5 matching bases. The V end lost 4 bases, the J end lost 3 bases, and 16 bases lay between the germline ends. CDR1 and CDR2 from the germline V gene are MGHRA and YSYEKL. The CDR3 is 16 amino acids. The CDR3 DNA is TGCGCCAGCAGCCGAGGCAGGGTGGTAGGTGGAAACACCATATATTTT. Its protein product is CASSRGRVVGGNTIYF.

This clonotype has just a few counts. The chain employs TRBV6-1 and TRBJ1-2; the D gene is possibly TRBD1 (5 bases). Trimming stripped 10 bases from V and 7 bases from J, with 19 bases between. The V gene's germline CDR1 is MNHNS and CDR2 SASEGT. This CDR3 spans 13 amino acids. CDR3 protein: CATRGSGYRGYTF. The CDR3 DNA reads TGTGCCACCCGAGGGTCAGGGTATCGTGGCTACACCTTC.

This chain uses TRBV28 with TRBJ2-5; D assignment may be TRBD1 or TRBD2 (5 bases each). The CDR3 contains 14 residues. The ends were cut back, 6 bases at V and 3 bases at J, with 14 bases in the middle. CDR1 is MDHEN, CDR2 SYDVKM, per germline. CDR3 bases: TGTGCCAGCAGGCCGGGACCGAGGGAAGAGACCCAGTACTTC. Amino acids: CASRPGPREETQYF.

This clonotype was seen many times. V and J are TRBV5-1 and TRBJ2-1, with D possibly TRBD1 on 5 matching bases. Germline assignment: CDR1 SGHRS and CDR2 YFSETQ. V lost 7 bases, J lost 0 bases, and 11 bases lay in between. This CDR3 has 14 amino acids. The CDR3 region is CASFFRDSYNEQFF. The CDR3 bases are TGCGCCAGCTTTTTCAGGGACTCCTACAATGAGCAGTTCTTC.